The 28 T cell receptor beta chains listed next were all sequenced from one sample in a study of monozygotic twins with inflammatory bowel disease. TCRdb re-called the 5' RACE reads; one entry per CDR3 protein, DNA not given. This repertoire includes about 300,000 distinct CDR3 sequences. Source material: blood. These receptors were obtained from a human donor with ulcerative colitis or Crohn's disease, or a healthy co-twin of an affected twin (not recorded which).

J is TRBJ2-5 and V is TRBV5-1; TCRdb gives TRBD2 as the D gene, but with no DNA this cannot be confirmed. The CDR3 has 16 amino acids. From germline, CDR1 is SGHRS and CDR2 YFSETQ. The CDR3 is CASSSLGLAGGHWWDF.

The chain couples TRBV5-1 to TRBJ2-5; TCRdb's assignment of TRBD1 cannot be checked, as there is no DNA. Per the germline V gene, CDR1 is SGHRS and CDR2 is YFSETQ. CDR3 length: 15 amino acids. The chain's CDR3 is CASSLRTGFGETQYF.

This chain uses TRBV29-1 with TRBJ2-2. The CDR3 contains 11 residues. CDR1 and CDR2 (germline): SQVTM, ANQGSEA. CDR3 loop: CSVESTGELFF.

The chain recombines TRBV5-6 with TRBJ2-1; lacking DNA, the TRBD2 call made by TCRdb goes unchecked. The V gene's germline CDR1 is SGHDT and CDR2 YYEEEE. This CDR3 has 14 amino acids. The CDR3 sequence: CASFAAGGRDEQFF.

The rearrangement joins TRBV29-1 to TRBJ2-1; as DNA is missing, the TRBD1 call by TCRdb cannot be tested. Germline loops: CDR1 SQVTM, CDR2 ANQGSEA. The CDR3 consists of 13 residues. CDR3 loop: CSVGQGFYNEQFF.

The chain has TRBV9 and TRBJ1-6; TCRdb outputs TRBD1, but without DNA this stays unchecked. CDR3 length equals 14 residues. Per the germline V gene, CDR1 is SGDLS and CDR2 is YYNGEE. The chain's CDR3 is CASSGTGLGSPLHF. Variable domain in full (rest from reference TRBV9 and TRBJ1-6): DSGVTQTPKHLITATGQRVTLRCSPRSGDLSVYWYQQSLDQGLQFLIQYYNGEERAKGNILERFSAQQFPDLHSELNLSSLELGDSALYFCASSGTGLGSPLHFGNGTRLTVT.

The chain combines TRBV6-2 or TRBV6-3 with TRBJ2-5. This CDR3 spans 14 amino acids. Germline V gene lookup returns CDR1 MNHEY and CDR2 SVGEGT. This CDR3 is CASTRTRYQETQYF.

The chain couples TRBV6-2 or TRBV6-3 to TRBJ2-6; TCRdb's D call of TRBD1 is untestable without DNA. The germline V gene has CDR1 MNHEY and CDR2 SVGEGT. There are 17 residues in the CDR3. The CDR3 sequence: CASSDGSPGTGANVLTF.

This chain connects TRBV24-1 to TRBJ2-6; the TCRdb call, TRBD1, lacks DNA for checking. This CDR3 is 16 amino acids long. Germline V CDR1 and CDR2: KGHDR, SFDVKD. The CDR3 is CATSDLTPGGANVLTF.

The chain couples TRBV5-4 to TRBJ1-1; the D call of TRBD1 rests on TCRdb alone, since no DNA is present to check it. CDR3 length: 14 residues. Germline V gene sequence: CDR1 SGHNT, CDR2 YYREEE (reference sequence). CDR3 region: CASSTDRSNTEAFF.

The rearrangement links TRBV28 to TRBJ2-1; as DNA is missing, the TRBD1 call by TCRdb cannot be tested. The CDR3 is 15 residues long. The germline V gene encodes CDR1 MDHEN and CDR2 SYDVKM. CDR3 sequence: CASSFGDRPYNEQFF.

The chain employs TRBV29-1 and TRBJ2-2; TCRdb's D call, TRBD1, is unchecked because there is no DNA. The CDR3 extends over 14 amino acids. Germline lookup yields CDR1 SQVTM and CDR2 ANQGSEA. The CDR3 here is CSVRGQSGTGELFF.

The chain links TRBV6-2 or TRBV6-3 to TRBJ1-1; TCRdb selects TRBD1, and the lack of DNA leaves this call unchecked. Germline CDR1 and CDR2: MNHEY and SVGEGT. The CDR3 consists of 14 residues. The CDR3 spells CASSTDRLFTEAFF.

The chain links TRBV30 to TRBJ1-4. Germline CDR1 GTSNPN, CDR2 SVGIG (reference sequence). This CDR3 is built from 13 residues. The CDR3 loop is CAWSPQKNEKLFF. Supplemented by reference TRBV30 and TRBJ1-4, the full variable domain reads SQTIHQWPATLVQPVGSPLSLECTVEGTSNPNLYWYRQAAGRGLQLLFYSVGIGQISSEVPQNLSASRPQDRQFILSSKKLLLSDSGFYLCAWSPQKNEKLFFGSGTQLSVL.

The chain links TRBV20-1 to TRBJ2-1; no DNA is available, so the TRBD1 call from TCRdb remains unchecked. The length of the CDR3 is 16 residues. Germline CDR1 reads DFQATT; CDR2 reads SNEGSKA (reference sequence). CDR3 in amino acids: CSARGGGGSGYNEQFF.

This chain uses TRBV5-4 with TRBJ1-1; the TCRdb call, TRBD1, lacks DNA for checking. The CDR3 is 16 residues long. The V gene's germline CDR1 is SGHNT and CDR2 YYREEE (reference sequence). CDR3 amino acids: CASSLPQTGPVTVAFF. The entire variable domain, with the rest obtained from reference TRBV5-4 and TRBJ1-1, is as follows: ETGVTQSPTHLIKTRGQQVTLRCSSQSGHNTVSWYQQALGQGPQFIFQYYREEENGRGNFPPRFSGLQFPNYSSELNVNALELDDSALYLCASSLPQTGPVTVAFFGQGTRLTVV.

This chain joins TRBV7-6 and TRBJ1-2; without DNA, the TCRdb call of TRBD1 cannot be checked. This CDR3 region has 12 residues. Germline V gene data show CDR1 as SGHVS and CDR2 as FNYEAQ. CDR3 region: CASSGQGDGYTF.

This chain connects TRBV7-2 to TRBJ2-1; checking the TCRdb D call of TRBD2 is not possible without DNA. The CDR3 has 17 amino acids. Germline values: CDR1 SGHTA, CDR2 FQGNSA. The CDR3 here is CASSLLGLASSYNEQFF.

The rearrangement joins TRBV5-1 to TRBJ2-4. Germline V gives CDR1 SGHRS, CDR2 YFSETQ. The CDR3 length is 13 residues. This CDR3 reads CASSPRVENIQYF.

V is TRBV28 and J is TRBJ1-5. The CDR3 length is 12 residues. Germline V CDR1 and CDR2: MDHEN, SYDVKM. The CDR3 protein is CASSSLPQPQHF.

The rearrangement uses TRBV2 and TRBJ1-5. Germline CDR1 reads SNHLY; CDR2 reads FYNNEI. CDR3 length: 14 amino acids. CDR3 sequence reads: CASSEMSVWQPQHF.

The V call is TRBV29-1, the J call TRBJ1-2; lacking DNA, the TRBD1 call made by TCRdb goes unchecked. Germline CDR1 reads SQVTM; CDR2 reads ANQGSEA. CDR3 length: 12 residues. The CDR3 is CSVPYDRGGYTF.

The V gene is TRBV5-5, the J gene TRBJ2-3; TCRdb outputs TRBD1, but without DNA this stays unchecked. The CDR3 contains 17 residues. Germline V lookup: CDR1 SGHKS, CDR2 YYEKEE (reference sequence). The CDR3 region is CASSLIPGQGKTDTQYF.

This chain uses TRBV7-9 with TRBJ2-7; TCRdb picks TRBD1, but there is no DNA to check that call. The CDR3 totals 15 residues. The germline gives CDR1 SEHNR, CDR2 FQNEAQ (reference sequence). CDR3 sequence reads: CASSLVRTGTYEQYF. The variable domain in full, completed from reference TRBV7-9 and TRBJ2-7, reads DTGVSQNPRHKITKRGQNVTFRCDPISEHNRLYWYRQTLGQGPEFLTYFQNEAQLEKSRLLSDRFSAERPKGSFSTLEIQRTEQGDSAMYLCASSLVRTGTYEQYFGPGTRLTVT.

V gene TRBV7-8 combines with J gene TRBJ1-4; the TCRdb D gene call, TRBD1, has no DNA to confirm it. Germline V gene sequence: CDR1 SGHVS, CDR2 FQNEAQ. The length of the CDR3 is 13 residues. The CDR3 loop reads CASSTDRDEKLFF.

The rearrangement joins TRBV29-1 to TRBJ2-3; the D gene TCRdb calls, TRBD1, cannot be checked with no DNA. The CDR3 contains 14 residues. Per the germline V gene, CDR1 is SQVTM and CDR2 is ANQGSEA. CDR3 residues: CSVEILGGTDTQYF.

The chain joins TRBV5-4 to TRBJ1-6; TCRdb calls TRBD1, which cannot be checked without DNA. The CDR3 is made up of 15 amino acids. CDR1 and CDR2 (germline): SGHNT, YYREEE (reference sequence). The CDR3 reads CASSLQGASNSPLHF.

The chain is built from TRBV20-1 and TRBJ2-5; checking the TCRdb D call of TRBD2 is not possible without DNA. The CDR3 is 16 residues long. Germline-derived CDR1 and CDR2 are DFQATT and SNEGSKA (reference sequence). CDR3 residues: CSATGTSGSNQETQYF.